A selection of T cell receptor beta chains follows, all from one sample in a study of Ad26.COV2.S vaccination and SARS-CoV-2 variants. Sequenced by immunoSEQ multiplex PCR; TCRdb stores in-frame clones only, minus some. The sample lists about 350,000 clones; around nine tenths were seen once. Source: peripheral blood, taken in a trial of Ad26.COV2.S vaccine versus placebo. The receptors derive from a person between 18 and 60 years old who received the Ad26.COV2.S COVID-19 vaccine or a placebo. Both conserved end residues are part of each CDR3. A D gene is named only where the DNA matches it firmly. Rows may omit the clone size; those that give it use once, few, many or a size class.

- - TRBJ2-1 TRBV9 TGTGCCAGCAGCGTAGGACGGGGAAACAATGAGCAGTTCTTC CASSVGRGNNEQFF
- TRBD2 TRBJ2-1 TRBV11-2 TGTGCCAGCAGCCCCCGGACTAGCGCATACAATGAGCAGTTCTTC CASSPRTSAYNEQFF
- - TRBJ1-2 TRBV12-3/TRBV12-4 TGTGCCAGCACCCCAACCGTCTCCTATGGCTACACCTTC CASTPTVSYGYTF
- - TRBJ1-5 TRBV2 TGTGCCAGCAGTGCGTCGATGGGGGTGCCCCAGCATTTT CASSASMGVPQHF
- - TRBJ1-3 TRBV18 TGTGCCAGCTCACCATCTAAGACAGGTGGAAACACCATATATTTT CASSPSKTGGNTIYF
- TRBD1 TRBJ2-7 TRBV11-2 TGTGCCAGCAGCCCCCGGGACAGGGTATACGAGCAGTACTTC CASSPRDRVYEQYF
- TRBD1 TRBJ2-7 TRBV5-4 TGTGCCAGCAGCTTGGGGTTGGGACAGAACCCCTACGAGCAGTACTTC CASSLGLGQNPYEQYF
- - TRBJ2-1 TRBV27 TGTGCCAGCAATCGAGGGGGGGACAATGAGCAGTTCTTC CASNRGGDNEQFF
- - TRBJ2-7 TRBV5-1 TGCGCCAGCAGCCCCCTCGGGGGCGGGAGTTTCTACGAGCAGTACTTC CASSPLGGGSFYEQYF
- TRBD1 TRBJ1-3 TRBV28 TGTGCCAGCAGTTTATGGGCCCCGGGACAGGGGGACCTCTCTGGAAACACCATATATTTT CASSLWAPGQGDLSGNTIYF
- - TRBJ2-1 TRBV5-5 TGTGCCAGCAGAGGCCGGCCCCAGGCCGGATACAATGAGCAGTTCTTC CASRGRPQAGYNEQFF
- - TRBJ1-4 TRBV3-1/TRBV3-2 TGTGCCAGCAGCTTCCGGGGGGGGCCTAATGAAAAACTGTTTTTT CASSFRGGPNEKLFF
- - TRBJ1-1 TRBV27 TGTGCCAGCAGTTTGTCCATGAACACTGAAGCTTTCTTT CASSLSMNTEAFF
- - TRBJ2-2 TRBV4-1 TGCGCCAGCAGCCCTATCCGGGGGAGGATAGGGGAGCTGTTTTTT CASSPIRGRIGELFF
once - TRBJ2-7 TRBV27 TGTGCCAGCGCGGGGCGGCGGTCCGGGGAGCAGTACTTC CASAGRRSGEQYF
- - TRBJ2-5 TRBV30 TGTGCCTGGAGGTTCCGGGAGACCCAGTACTTC CAWRFRETQYF
- TRBD2 TRBJ2-1 TRBV24-1 TGTGCCACCAGTGATCAACTGAGCGGGGGGTCCTACAATGAGCAGTTCTTC CATSDQLSGGSYNEQFF
- - TRBJ2-1 TRBV10-3 TGTGCCATCAGTGAGTCGGGTCGGAGGGGGGGTTATGAGCAGTTCTTC CAISESGRRGGYEQFF
- TRBD2 TRBJ2-1 TRBV30 TGTGCCTGGAGCGGGACTAGCGACAATGAGCAGTTCTTC CAWSGTSDNEQFF
- TRBD2 TRBJ2-7 TRBV19 TGTGCCAGTAGTGAAAAGGGACTAGCGGGAGGTCCTTTCGTGCAGTACTTC CASSEKGLAGGPFVQYF
- - TRBJ2-6 TRBV24-1 TGTGCCACCAGTGATTGGGGCGCTGGGGCCAACGTCCTGACTTTC CATSDWGAGANVLTF
- - TRBJ2-3 TRBV3-1/TRBV3-2 TGTGCCAGCGCCGGAATCACAGATACGCAGTATTTT CASAGITDTQYF
- - TRBJ1-1 TRBV7-9 TGTGCCAGCAGCACCTGGGGTGAAGCTTTCTTT CASSTWGEAFF
- - TRBJ2-5 TRBV19 TGTGCCAGTAGTAGGGTTCCAGGTGTCTCAGAGACCCAGTACTTC CASSRVPGVSETQYF
- - TRBJ1-4 TRBV27 TGTGCCAGCAGTTGGGCCACAGTCCCCCGGTGGGAAAAACTGTTTTTT CASSWATVPRWEKLFF
- TRBD1 TRBJ1-1 TRBV28 TGTGCCAGCAGTGGCCGGGACAGGAACACTGAAGCTTTCTTT CASSGRDRNTEAFF
- - TRBJ1-2 TRBV5-7 TGTGCCAGCAGCTTGGACGCAGGGGAAGATGGCTACACCTTC CASSLDAGEDGYTF
few - TRBJ1-2 TRBV5-1 TGCGCCAGCAGCTTGGGGAACTATGGCTACACCTTC CASSLGNYGYTF
once TRBD1 TRBJ2-7 TRBV2 TGTGCCAGCAGTAGGGACAGGGGGTACGAGCAGTACTTC CASSRDRGYEQYF
- - TRBJ2-7 TRBV29-1 TGCAGCGCCGTACGTACGGGGTTCGTCTACGAGCAGTACTTC CSAVRTGFVYEQYF
once - TRBJ1-5 TRBV27 TGTGCCAGCAGTTTATCAGAGGGGATACAGCCCCAGCATTTT CASSLSEGIQPQHF
- TRBD2 TRBJ2-1 TRBV11-2 TGTGCCAGCAGCTTAGGTGGTAGCGGGAGAGGGGTTGAGCAGTTCTTC CASSLGGSGRGVEQFF
- TRBD1 TRBJ1-2 TRBV3-1/TRBV3-2 TGTGCCAGCAGACTAGGGGGCGCTTTTTCTGGCAAGGATGGCTACACCTTC CASRLGGAFSGKDGYTF
- - TRBJ2-7 TRBV10-3 TGTGCCATCAGTGAGCCACCCTCAGGACAGATCTACGAGCAGTACTTC CAISEPPSGQIYEQYF
- TRBD1 TRBJ1-1 TRBV29-1 TGCAGCGTTCGACAGGGGTCTTTCATGAACACTGAAGCTTTCTTT CSVRQGSFMNTEAFF